The 28 T cell receptor beta chains presented below share a single source sample, sequenced in a study of CD8+ T cells in alopecia areata. TCR sequencing used cDNA made by reverse transcription of extracted RNA. Clones were read by immunoSEQ multiplex PCR, and TCRdb kept only the in-frame ones, dropping some. This sample carries 75,000 to 100,000 clones, 35% to 50% of them seen once, and the ten largest clones take 0.75% to 0.8%. Sequenced: CD4+ T cells sorted from blood. The receptors were sampled from a human donor with alopecia areata.

The chain recombines TRBV2 with TRBJ1-2; no clear D gene. Germline V CDR1 and CDR2: SNHLY, FYNNEI. With 9 bases removed from V and 2 bases from J, the gap between germline ends came to 10 bases. This CDR3 is built from 12 residues. CDR3 DNA: TGTGCCAGTTCCCCCCCGAACTATGGCTACACCTTC. The encoded protein is CASSPPNYGYTF.

V gene TRBV6-5 combines with J gene TRBJ1-5; no reliable D call. From germline, CDR1 is MNHEY and CDR2 SVGAGI. CDR3 length equals 15 residues. The V gene lost 6 bases and the J gene lost 2 bases, with 14 bases spanning the gap. CDR3 in DNA: TGTGCCAGCAGCCCCGCCTTGGGCCGCAATCAGCCCCAGCATTTT. It translates to CASSPALGRNQPQHF.

The rearrangement uses TRBV30 and TRBJ1-5; D might be TRBD1 (6 bases). Germline loops: CDR1 GTSNPN, CDR2 SVGIG (reference sequence). V dropped 0 bases and J dropped 7 bases, with 10 bases sitting between them. This CDR3 is 13 amino acids long. CDR3 protein: CAWSVRGQQPQHF. The CDR3 DNA is TGTGCCTGGAGTGTAAGGGGACAACAGCCCCAGCATTTT.

The genes are TRBV29-1 and TRBJ1-2; D not resolved. CDR1 SQVTM and CDR2 ANQGSEA come from the germline V gene. The CDR3 consists of 14 residues. V lost 0 bases, J lost 0 bases, and 8 bases lay in between. The CDR3 reads CSVEENGANYGYTF. Written as DNA, the CDR3 is TGCAGCGTTGAAGAAAACGGAGCTAACTATGGCTACACCTTC.

The chain employs TRBV7-8 and TRBJ1-6; TRBD1 matches 7 bases. Looked up from germline, CDR1 is SGHVS and CDR2 is FQNEAQ. This CDR3 has 15 residues. J lost 10 bases, V lost 6 bases, and 12 bases had no gene match. The CDR3 coding sequence is TGTGCCAGCAGTCCCACCCGACAGGGCAGCTCACCCCTCCACTTT. It encodes CASSPTRQGSSPLHF.

The chain joins TRBV29-1 to TRBJ1-2; weak D call: TRBD1 (6 bases). In germline, CDR1 is SQVTM, CDR2 ANQGSEA. V shed 5 bases and J shed 3 bases, with 10 bases lying between them. The CDR3 spans 12 residues. The CDR3 spells CSVQGGHYGYTF. The CDR3 coding sequence is TGCAGCGTTCAAGGGGGGCACTATGGCTACACCTTC. Together with reference TRBV29-1 and TRBJ1-2, the CDR3 gives the full variable domain: SAVISQKPSRDICQRGTSLTIQCQVDSQVTMMFWYRQQPGQSLTLIATANQGSEATYESGFVIDKFPISRPNLTFSTLTVSNMSPEDSSIYLCSVQGGHYGYTFGSGTRLTVV.

This chain uses TRBV2 with TRBJ2-3, with D hard to call. The CDR3 has 12 residues. Germline values: CDR1 SNHLY, CDR2 FYNNEI. V lost 7 bases to trimming and J lost 6 bases, with 11 bases between them. The CDR3 region has the DNA TGTGCCAGCAACAGCAACTTTGATACGCAGTATTTT. The encoded protein is CASNSNFDTQYF.

The rearrangement joins TRBV6-5 to TRBJ2-1; 7 bases are a match to TRBD2. The germline gives CDR1 MNHEY, CDR2 SVGAGI. The CDR3 has 15 residues. J lost 8 bases, V lost 2 bases, and 9 bases had no gene match. The CDR3 sequence is CASSYEGGRLDEQFF. In DNA form, the CDR3 reads TGTGCCAGCAGTTACGAGGGAGGGCGTCTGGATGAGCAGTTCTTC.

This clone was observed a handful of times. A junction boundary mismatches the germline segment, possibly from a read error. The chain uses TRBV29-1 and TRBJ2-1; tentative D call: TRBD1 (6 bases). Germline lookup yields CDR1 SQVTM and CDR2 ANQGSEA. This CDR3 has 11 amino acids. The CDR3 region is CSVEVQEDRIF. The DNA of the CDR3 is TGCAGCGTTGAAGTCCAGGAAGACAGGATCTTC.

The CDR3 bases are TGCGCCAGCAGCTCGACTCAGGATAATTCACCCCTCCACTTT. Its translation is CASSSTQDNSPLHF. V usage is TRBV5-1 and J usage is TRBJ1-6, with D unclear. The V and J ends lost 3 bases and 5 bases respectively, with 9 bases between them. Germline assignment: CDR1 SGHRS and CDR2 YFSETQ. The CDR3 has 14 amino acids.

V usage is TRBV25-1 and J usage is TRBJ2-7; D is unclear. Trimming left V 1 base short and J 7 bases short, with 11 bases between. The CDR3 runs 13 residues. Germline CDR1 reads MGHDK; CDR2 reads SYGVNS. The CDR3 DNA reads as TGTGCCAGCAGTGAATCACGAGGTACTGAGCAGTACTTC. Translating gives CASSESRGTEQYF.

This clone was found a few times. The chain has TRBV29-1 and TRBJ2-5; D could derive from TRBD1 or TRBD2 (6 bases each). Per the germline V gene, CDR1 is SQVTM and CDR2 is ANQGSEA. This CDR3 region has 14 residues. V was pared by 2 bases and J by 5 bases, with 15 bases between. The CDR3 coding sequence is TGCAGCGTTGAATATCTCCAGGGGAGGGAGACCCAGTACTTC. Translation gives CSVEYLQGRETQYF.

The chain couples TRBV4-1 to TRBJ2-7; D is unclear. Germline CDR1 MGHRA, CDR2 YSYEKL. The CDR3 loop spans 13 amino acids. Trimming cost V 4 bases and J 3 bases, with 10 bases left between them. The CDR3 DNA reads as TGCGCCAGCAGCCCCGGCCGAGGCTACGAGCAGTACTTC. Translating gives CASSPGRGYEQYF.

This clone turned up a few times. The chain combines TRBV19 with TRBJ2-2; D not resolved. Trimming removed 5 bases at V and 8 bases at J, with 12 bases between. This CDR3 has 13 residues. The germline V gene encodes CDR1 LNHDA and CDR2 SQIVND (reference sequence). The CDR3 region has the DNA TGTGCCAGTAGTCCGGACCGCAGAGGGGAGCTGTTTTTT. This codes for CASSPDRRGELFF. The whole variable domain, remainder taken from reference TRBV19 and TRBJ2-2, is DGGITQSPKYLFRKEGQNVTLSCEQNLNHDAMYWYRQDPGQGLRLIYYSQIVNDFQKGDIAEGYSVSREKKESFPLTVTSAQKNPTAFYLCASSPDRRGELFFGEGSRLTVL.

V is TRBV29-1 and J is TRBJ2-1, with 8 bases fitting TRBD1. CDR1 is SQVTM, CDR2 ANQGSEA, per germline. The CDR3 sequence is 13 residues long. The V and J ends lost 6 bases and 9 bases, in that order; junction bases with no gene match: 10. The CDR3 DNA follows: TGCAGCGTACGCCTTGGACAGGGCGGTGAGCAGTTCTTC. Its translation is CSVRLGQGGEQFF.

Comments on this clone: A much larger clone sits a single nucleotide away, making a read error possible. V usage is TRBV7-2 and J usage is TRBJ2-1; unclear D gene. Germline V gene data show CDR1 as SGHTA and CDR2 as FQGNSA. The V end was cut by 5 bases, the J end by 8 bases, with 7 bases between. The CDR3 has 11 residues. This CDR3 reads CASSQVDEQFF. DNA of the CDR3: TGTGCCAGCAGCCAAGTGGATGAGCAGTTCTTC.

The CDR3 DNA is TGCAGCGTTGAAAGTGAACTAGCCCCCAATGAGCAGTTCTTC. It encodes CSVESELAPNEQFF. This chain links TRBV29-1 with TRBJ2-1; D might be TRBD2 (6 bases). This CDR3 is 14 amino acids long. V lost 2 bases, J lost 6 bases, and 14 bases lay in between. From germline, CDR1 is SQVTM and CDR2 ANQGSEA.

The sample holds a few counts of this clone. The chain has TRBV29-1 and TRBJ2-3; 8 bases are shared with TRBD2. V was clipped by 3 bases and J by 3 bases; unmatched bases: 2. Per the germline V gene, CDR1 is SQVTM and CDR2 is ANQGSEA. The length of the CDR3 is 13 residues. CDR3 nucleotide sequence: TGCAGCGTTGACTTAGCGGGGACAGATACGCAGTATTTT. This codes for CSVDLAGTDTQYF.

The V call is TRBV29-1, the J call TRBJ1-4; D not certain. CDR1 and CDR2 from the germline V gene are SQVTM and ANQGSEA. V lost 4 bases and J lost 8, with 11 bases in between. The CDR3 runs 12 residues. The CDR3 DNA follows: TGCAGCGTTGGGGCAGGTGGGGAAAAACTGTTTTTT. This gives the protein CSVGAGGEKLFF.

In its sample, this clone was seen a few times. V is TRBV28 and J is TRBJ2-7; 7 bases are shared with TRBD2. The CDR3 is 16 residues long. The germline CDR1 and CDR2 sequences are MDHEN and SYDVKM. The ends lost 6 bases at V and 7 bases at J; junction bases unmatched: 18. The CDR3 spells CASSISLTGAGREQYF. DNA for the CDR3: TGTGCCAGCAGCATTTCCCTCACGGGAGCGGGGAGGGAGCAGTACTTC.

The genes are TRBV29-1 and TRBJ2-5; D unclear. V lost 4 bases, J lost 5 bases, and 8 bases lay in between. In germline, CDR1 is SQVTM, CDR2 ANQGSEA. The CDR3 is made up of 11 amino acids. The CDR3 loop is CSVGVRETQYF. The CDR3 coding sequence is TGCAGCGTTGGGGTCCGCGAGACCCAGTACTTC. The variable domain in full, with the rest retrieved from reference TRBV29-1 and TRBJ2-5, is SAVISQKPSRDICQRGTSLTIQCQVDSQVTMMFWYRQQPGQSLTLIATANQGSEATYESGFVIDKFPISRPNLTFSTLTVSNMSPEDSSIYLCSVGVRETQYFGPGTRLLVL.

The chain employs TRBV30 and TRBJ1-4; no clear D. The V gene lost 2 bases and the J gene lost 7 bases, with 11 bases spanning the gap. The germline V gene has CDR1 GTSNPN and CDR2 SVGIG (reference sequence). The CDR3 has 13 residues. The CDR3 coding sequence is TGTGCCTGGAGTACCCAGACGGGTGAAAAACTGTTTTTT. Residues: CAWSTQTGEKLFF. Using reference TRBV30 and TRBJ1-4 for the parts outside the CDR3, the full variable domain is SQTIHQWPATLVQPVGSPLSLECTVEGTSNPNLYWYRQAAGRGLQLLFYSVGIGQISSEVPQNLSASRPQDRQFILSSKKLLLSDSGFYLCAWSTQTGEKLFFGSGTQLSVL.

This clone was counted between two and nine times. The gene calls are TRBV7-2 and TRBJ2-5; the match to TRBD1 covers 9 bases. Germline V gives CDR1 SGHTA, CDR2 FQGNSA. This CDR3 has 14 amino acids. Germline trimming cut 5 bases from V and 7 bases from J; bases unmatched to any gene: 8. In DNA, the CDR3 is TGTGCCAGCAGCCCGGGACAGGGCTCGCTGACCCAGTACTTC. Its translation: CASSPGQGSLTQYF.

A single count supports this clone. The rearrangement uses TRBV7-6 and TRBJ2-1; D gene ambiguous. With 3 bases removed from V and 6 bases from J, the gap between germline ends came to 12 bases. The CDR3 runs 14 residues. CDR1 and CDR2 (germline): SGHVS, FNYEAQ. The CDR3 loop is CASSLEGSGNEQFF. The CDR3, as DNA: TGTGCCAGCAGCTTGGAAGGATCGGGCAATGAGCAGTTCTTC.

The chain recombines TRBV9 with TRBJ2-1, with a tentative D call TRBD2 (5 bases). CDR1 and CDR2 from the germline V gene are SGDLS and YYNGEE. The CDR3 runs to 13 residues. V shed 4 bases and J shed 9 bases, with 14 bases lying between them. The CDR3 region has the DNA TGTGCCAGCAGCAGACCCCGGGAATTTGAGCAGTTCTTC. Translation: CASSRPREFEQFF. Drawing the rest from reference TRBV9 and TRBJ2-1, the complete variable domain is DSGVTQTPKHLITATGQRVTLRCSPRSGDLSVYWYQQSLDQGLQFLIQYYNGEERAKGNILERFSAQQFPDLHSELNLSSLELGDSALYFCASSRPREFEQFFGPGTRLTVL.

This clone was found a few times. The chain uses TRBV29-1 and TRBJ2-5; no clear D gene. Deletions cut 7 bases from V and 3 bases from J, with 15 bases between. This CDR3 has 13 residues. Germline lookup yields CDR1 SQVTM and CDR2 ANQGSEA. The CDR3 nucleotides are TGCAGCGCTCAATTAGGAAGCGAAGAGACCCAGTACTTC. Translation gives CSAQLGSEETQYF.

In nucleotides, the CDR3 is TGCAGCGTCCTTACAGGGTTCAATCAGCCCCAGCATTTT. This gives the protein CSVLTGFNQPQHF. The chain links TRBV29-1 to TRBJ1-5, with D perhaps TRBD1 (6 bases). Trimming left V 6 bases short and J 3 bases short, with 12 bases between. The CDR3 totals 13 residues. Per germline, CDR1 SQVTM and CDR2 ANQGSEA.

The chain combines TRBV2 with TRBJ2-2; D uncertain. The CDR3 covers 15 residues. Germline lookup yields CDR1 SNHLY and CDR2 FYNNEI. Deletions cut 2 bases from V and 0 bases from J, with 7 bases between. This chain's CDR3 is CASSEHGANTGELFF. The DNA for the CDR3 is TGTGCCAGCAGTGAACACGGAGCGAACACCGGGGAGCTGTTTTTT.